Listed below are T cell receptor beta chains from one sample, sequenced in a study of blood T cell repertoires in COVID-19. Clones were read by immunoSEQ multiplex PCR, and TCRdb kept only the in-frame ones, dropping some. The data show 300,000 to 450,000 clones, around 87% seen once. The specimen sequenced was peripheral blood. These TCRs come from a woman in her 30s with COVID-19, enrolled during active disease. CDR3s include the opening cysteine and the closing phenylalanine or tryptophan. The D gene is left open where the match is weak. Clone sizes are given selectively: once, few, many, or a class where the clone is expanded.

J | D | V | size | CDR3 | DNA
TRBJ1-1 | TRBD1 | TRBV4-3 | NA | CASSSLTRGPTEAFF | TGCGCCAGCAGCTCCCTCACTAGGGGGCCCACTGAAGCTTTCTTT
TRBJ1-2 | NA | TRBV24-1 | NA | CATSGRGRDNYGYTF | TGTGCCACCAGCGGGAGAGGGCGGGATAACTATGGCTACACCTTC
TRBJ2-7 | TRBD2 | TRBV6-5 | NA | CASSEGLGAYEQYF | TGTGCCAGCAGCGAGGGACTAGGGGCCTACGAGCAGTACTTC
TRBJ2-3 | NA | TRBV7-3 | NA | CASSLAAGGADTQYF | TGTGCCAGCAGCTTAGCTGCTGGCGGGGCAGATACGCAGTATTTT
TRBJ1-5 | TRBD1 | TRBV19 | NA | CASSMTGSNQPQHF | TGTGCCAGTAGTATGACAGGGAGCAATCAGCCCCAGCATTTT
TRBJ2-5 | NA | TRBV5-1 | once | CASSLPGLQETQYF | TGCGCCAGCAGCTTGCCAGGACTCCAAGAGACCCAGTACTTC
TRBJ1-2 | NA | TRBV29-1 | NA | CSVEDTGHYGYTF | TGCAGCGTTGAAGATACAGGGCACTATGGCTACACCTTC
TRBJ2-1 | TRBD2 | TRBV5-4 | NA | CASSLALAGGNEQFF | TGTGCCAGCAGCTTGGCCCTAGCGGGAGGCAATGAGCAGTTCTTC
TRBJ2-2 | TRBD2 | TRBV7-3 | once | CASSLDGSGRRTGELFF | TGTGCCAGCAGCTTAGATGGGAGCGGGAGGCGGACCGGGGAGCTGTTTTTT
TRBJ1-5 | NA | TRBV27 | NA | CASQVGAYSNQPQHF | TGTGCCAGCCAGGTAGGGGCTTATAGCAATCAGCCCCAGCATTTT
TRBJ1-6 | NA | TRBV5-6 | NA | CASSLGGVNSPLHF | TGTGCCAGCAGCTTAGGAGGGGTTAATTCACCCCTCCACTTT
TRBJ1-5 | TRBD1 | TRBV15 | NA | CATSRAQRQGTQPQHF | TGTGCCACCAGCAGAGCCCAAAGACAGGGTACACAGCCCCAGCATTTT
TRBJ1-1 | NA | TRBV7-9 | NA | CASSLHNTEAFF | TGTGCCAGCAGCTTACATAACACTGAAGCTTTCTTT
TRBJ2-7 | TRBD1 | TRBV6-5 | NA | CASSSLMGQGAYEQYF | TGTGCCAGCAGTTCCCTTATGGGACAGGGGGCATACGAGCAGTACTTC
TRBJ2-3 | TRBD2 | TRBV4-3 | NA | CASSQGTSGVTDTQYF | TGCGCCAGCAGCCAGGGTACTAGCGGGGTCACAGATACGCAGTATTTT
TRBJ2-1 | TRBD1 | TRBV3-1/TRBV3-2 | once | CASSQEGQGYNEQFF | TGTGCCAGCAGCCAAGAGGGACAGGGCTACAATGAGCAGTTCTTC
TRBJ1-3 | NA | TRBV3-1/TRBV3-2 | few | CASSQGQGISGNTIYF | TGTGCCAGCAGCCAGGGCCAGGGTATTTCTGGAAACACCATATATTTT
TRBJ2-3 | NA | TRBV28 | NA | CASSLGGGTDTQYF | TGTGCCAGCAGTTTAGGCGGGGGCACAGATACGCAGTATTTT
TRBJ2-7 | TRBD2 | TRBV6-5 | NA | CASQNLAGEGYEQYF | TGTGCCAGCCAGAACCTAGCGGGAGAGGGCTACGAGCAGTACTTC
TRBJ2-3 | NA | TRBV4-3 | NA | CASSQGASTDTQYF | TGCGCCAGCAGCCAGGGGGCCAGCACAGATACGCAGTATTTT
TRBJ2-5 | NA | TRBV24-1 | NA | CATSDRGFRETQYF | TGTGCCACCAGTGATCGAGGTTTCCGGGAGACCCAGTACTTC
TRBJ1-5 | NA | TRBV19 | once | CASSTGVGNQPQHF | TGTGCCAGTAGTACCGGGGTCGGCAATCAGCCCCAGCATTTT
TRBJ2-1 | TRBD2 | TRBV30 | NA | CAWSSQGGRLAGGKNEQFF | TGTGCCTGGAGTTCGCAAGGTGGGCGACTAGCGGGAGGGAAAAATGAGCAGTTCTTC
TRBJ2-7 | NA | TRBV28 | NA | CASSSTSYEQYF | TGTGCCAGCAGCTCGACTTCTTACGAGCAGTACTTC
TRBJ2-1 | TRBD2 | TRBV10-2 | NA | CASSGVAGGSYNEQFF | TGCGCCAGCAGTGGTGTAGCGGGAGGCTCCTACAATGAGCAGTTCTTC
TRBJ1-1 | TRBD1 | TRBV30 | NA | CAWSPDRGMGTEAFF | TGTGCCTGGAGCCCGGACAGGGGAATGGGCACTGAAGCTTTCTTT
TRBJ1-6 | TRBD1 | TRBV6-5 | NA | CASSYRTGPNSPLHF | TGTGCCAGCAGTTACAGGACAGGGCCTAATTCACCCCTCCACTTT
TRBJ2-4 | TRBD2 | TRBV11-3 | NA | CASSLGGDAKNIQYF | TGTGCCAGCAGCTTGGGGGGGGACGCCAAAAACATTCAGTACTTC
TRBJ2-2 | TRBD2 | TRBV7-9 | NA | CASSPTSANTGELFF | TGTGCCAGCAGCCCCACTAGCGCTAACACCGGGGAGCTGTTTTTT
TRBJ2-7 | TRBD1 | TRBV5-4 | NA | CASSFDRGQYYEQYF | TGTGCCAGCAGCTTCGACAGGGGGCAGTATTACGAGCAGTACTTC
TRBJ2-7 | TRBD2 | TRBV9 | once | CASSVSRGLAGRYEQYF | TGTGCCAGCAGCGTATCACGGGGACTAGCGGGCCGCTACGAGCAGTACTTC
TRBJ2-1 | TRBD2 | TRBV19 | NA | CASSIGGLASEQFF | TGTGCCAGTAGTATAGGGGGACTAGCAAGTGAGCAGTTCTTC
TRBJ1-1 | TRBD1 | TRBV4-2 | once | CASSQVRQGAMNTEAFF | TGTGCCAGCAGCCAAGTGCGGCAGGGGGCTATGAACACTGAAGCTTTCTTT
TRBJ2-7 | NA | TRBV20-1 | NA | CSARSSYEQYF | TGCAGTGCTAGGAGCTCCTACGAGCAGTACTTC